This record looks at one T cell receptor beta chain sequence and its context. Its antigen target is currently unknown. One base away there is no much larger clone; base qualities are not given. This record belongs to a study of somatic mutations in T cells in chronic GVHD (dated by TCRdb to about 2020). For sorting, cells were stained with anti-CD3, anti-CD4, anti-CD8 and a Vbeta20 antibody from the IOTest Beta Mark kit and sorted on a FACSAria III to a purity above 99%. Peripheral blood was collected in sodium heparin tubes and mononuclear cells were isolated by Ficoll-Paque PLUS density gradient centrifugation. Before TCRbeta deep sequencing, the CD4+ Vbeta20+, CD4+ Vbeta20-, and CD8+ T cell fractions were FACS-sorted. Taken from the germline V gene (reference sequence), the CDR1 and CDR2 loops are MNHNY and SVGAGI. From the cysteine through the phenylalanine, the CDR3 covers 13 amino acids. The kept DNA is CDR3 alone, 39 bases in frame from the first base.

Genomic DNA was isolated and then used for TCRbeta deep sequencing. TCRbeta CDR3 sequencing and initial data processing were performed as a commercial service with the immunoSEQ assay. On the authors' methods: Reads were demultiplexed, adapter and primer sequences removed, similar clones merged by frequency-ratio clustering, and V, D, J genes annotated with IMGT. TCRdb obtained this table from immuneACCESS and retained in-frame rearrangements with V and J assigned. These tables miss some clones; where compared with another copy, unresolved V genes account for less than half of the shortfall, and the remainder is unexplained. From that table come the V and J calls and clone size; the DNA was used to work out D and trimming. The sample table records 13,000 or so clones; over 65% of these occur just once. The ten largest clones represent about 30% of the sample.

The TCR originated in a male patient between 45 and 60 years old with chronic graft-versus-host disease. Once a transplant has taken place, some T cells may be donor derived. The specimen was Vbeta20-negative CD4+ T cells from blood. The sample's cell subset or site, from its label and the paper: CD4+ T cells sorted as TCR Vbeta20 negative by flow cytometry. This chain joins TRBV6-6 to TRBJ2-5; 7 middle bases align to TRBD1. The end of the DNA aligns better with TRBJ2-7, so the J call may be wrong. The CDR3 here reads CASSYQQGPEQYF. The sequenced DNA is TGTGCCAGCAGTTACCAACAGGGGCCCGAGCAGTACTTC.